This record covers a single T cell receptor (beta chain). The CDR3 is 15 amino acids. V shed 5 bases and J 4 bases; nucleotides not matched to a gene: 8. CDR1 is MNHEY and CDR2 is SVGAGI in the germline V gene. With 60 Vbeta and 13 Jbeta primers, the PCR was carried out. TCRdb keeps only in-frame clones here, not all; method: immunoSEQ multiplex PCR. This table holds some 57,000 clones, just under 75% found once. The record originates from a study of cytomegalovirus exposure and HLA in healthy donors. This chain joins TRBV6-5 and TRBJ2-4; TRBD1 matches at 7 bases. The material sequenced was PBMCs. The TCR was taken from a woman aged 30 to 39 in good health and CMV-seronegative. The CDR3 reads CASSSPADRKNIQYF. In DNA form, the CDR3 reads TGTGCCAGCAGTAGCCCAGCGGACAGGAAAAACATTCAGTACTTC.